Listed below are T cell receptor beta chains from one sample, sequenced in a study of blood T cell repertoires in COVID-19. The repertoire was sequenced with immunoSEQ multiplex PCR; TCRdb's copy has only in-frame clones and lacks some. The sample lists about 250,000 clones; roughly 80% were seen once. Sequencing used peripheral blood. Receptors originate from a person between 70 and 80 years old with COVID-19, enrolled during active disease. The CDR3 runs from the conserved cysteine through the conserved F or W. Fields, in order: CDR3 DNA, CDR3 protein, J gene, clone size, D gene, V gene. The D gene is left open where the match is weak. Where a row states a size, it is once, few, many or the class of an expanded clone; other rows omit it.

TGTGCCAGCAGCTTAATAGCGGGAGGGCCGCTCACCGGGGAGCTGTTTTTT CASSLIAGGPLTGELFF TRBJ2-2 - TRBD2 TRBV7-3
TGCGCCAGCAGCTCAGGCACAACTAATGAAAAACTGTTTTTT CASSSGTTNEKLFF TRBJ1-4 - - TRBV5-1
TGTGCCAGCAGTATTTACGGGACAGGGATCTACGAGCAGTACTTC CASSIYGTGIYEQYF TRBJ2-7 - TRBD1 TRBV27
TGTGCCAGTAAGGGGACAGGGGTCGTCAACACTGAAGCTTTCTTT CASKGTGVVNTEAFF TRBJ1-1 - TRBD1 TRBV19
TGTGCCAGCACTTTTATTAACGGGGGTGAAGCTTTCTTT CASTFINGGEAFF TRBJ1-1 - - TRBV9
TGTGCCAGCAGAACAGGGGGCGCGACCGGCTACACCTTC CASRTGGATGYTF TRBJ1-2 - TRBD1 TRBV12-3/TRBV12-4
TGCAGCTTGGACAGGGTGGATGGCTACACCTTC CSLDRVDGYTF TRBJ1-2 - TRBD1 TRBV29-1
TGTGCCAGCAGTAGGCAGGGCCAAGAGACCCAGTACTTC CASSRQGQETQYF TRBJ2-5 - - TRBV12-3/TRBV12-4
TGTGCCAGCAGCCTTCTCTCCAGGGTTCGTAGGTTGCGCTACACCTTC CASSLLSRVRRLRYTF TRBJ1-2 - - TRBV7-6
TGTGCCAGCAGTTACTCGGGACAGCTACCGTACTTC CASSYSGQLPYF TRBJ2-7 - TRBD1 TRBV6-5
TGCGCCAGCAGCTGGGGGACAGGGATGACTGAAGCTTTCTTT CASSWGTGMTEAFF TRBJ1-1 - TRBD1 TRBV5-1
TGTGCCAGCAGCCCGCAGGGTGCACGCGAGACCCAGTACTTC CASSPQGARETQYF TRBJ2-5 - - TRBV3-1/TRBV3-2
TGTGCCAGCAGTTACTCTGGCGGGATGGGCTACACCTTC CASSYSGGMGYTF TRBJ1-2 medium-sized - TRBV6-2/TRBV6-3
TGTGCCAGTAGCACGATCTCCCGGGGTTCCAGCTATCAGCCCCAGCATTTT CASSTISRGSSYQPQHF TRBJ1-5 - - TRBV19
TGTGCCAGCAGCACGACAGGGAATAATTCACCCCTCCACTTT CASSTTGNNSPLHF TRBJ1-6 - TRBD1 TRBV6-5
TGTGCCAGCTCACCAGCGGGACGGGGCTCCTACGAGCAGTACTTC CASSPAGRGSYEQYF TRBJ2-7 - - TRBV18
TGTGCCAGCAGCTTTTTGGACAGGGCTTACAATGAGCAGTTCTTC CASSFLDRAYNEQFF TRBJ2-1 - TRBD1 TRBV13
TGTGCCAGCAGTGGACTAGCGGGGGGGTTCGAGCAGTACTTC CASSGLAGGFEQYF TRBJ2-7 - TRBD2 TRBV2
TGTGCCAGCAGCTCCTACAGGGGTACTGAAGCTTTCTTT CASSSYRGTEAFF TRBJ1-1 - TRBD1 TRBV7-2
TGTGCCAGCAGCCAATGGGACACGGGTCGGTACGAGCAGTACTTC CASSQWDTGRYEQYF TRBJ2-7 once - TRBV4-2
TGTGCCAGCAGCTTAACGGGACTAGCGGGGGGTCAAGATACGCAGTATTTT CASSLTGLAGGQDTQYF TRBJ2-3 - TRBD2 TRBV7-3
TGTGCCAGCAGCCGACAGGGGAGGTCGAACGAGCAGTACTTC CASSRQGRSNEQYF TRBJ2-7 once TRBD1 TRBV3-1/TRBV3-2
TGTGCCAGCTCACAGGCCGGGACTAACAATGAGCAGTTCTTC CASSQAGTNNEQFF TRBJ2-1 - TRBD2 TRBV18
TGTGCCAGCAGCCAAGCCACTAGCGGCCGCAATGAGCAGTTCTTC CASSQATSGRNEQFF TRBJ2-1 - TRBD2 TRBV3-1/TRBV3-2
TGCGCCAGCAGCCAAGACGCGGGGCGGGGGAATTCACCCCTCCACTTT CASSQDAGRGNSPLHF TRBJ1-6 - - TRBV4-3
TGTGCCAGCAGGGGGACTAGCGGGAGTGTCCATGAGCAGTTCTTC CASRGTSGSVHEQFF TRBJ2-1 - TRBD2 TRBV7-9
TGCGCCAGCAGCCCTCGGGACAGAAATTCACCCCTCCACTTT CASSPRDRNSPLHF TRBJ1-6 - TRBD1 TRBV4-3
TGTGCCAGCAGTGGACAGCTATATAATTCACCCCTCCACTTT CASSGQLYNSPLHF TRBJ1-6 - - TRBV28
TGTGCCAGCAGGTTGGACTTCTCCACAGATACGCAGTATTTT CASRLDFSTDTQYF TRBJ2-3 - - TRBV27
TGTGCCAGCAGCTTGGCTGCGACACACCAAGAGACCCAGTACTTC CASSLAATHQETQYF TRBJ2-5 once - TRBV5-8
TGTGCCAGCAGTGAAGGTGGGAGTTCACCCCTCCACTTT CASSEGGSSPLHF TRBJ1-6 few - TRBV6-1
TGTGCCAGCAGCGTCGGGGGCACCGGGGAGCTGTTTTTT CASSVGGTGELFF TRBJ2-2 few - TRBV9
TGCGCCACCCGCCAGGCTATCGGCACAGATACGCAGTATTTT CATRQAIGTDTQYF TRBJ2-3 - - TRBV5-1
TGTGCCAGTAGTTCACAGTTCACAGATACGCAGTATTTT CASSSQFTDTQYF TRBJ2-3 - - TRBV19
TGTGCCACCAGCAGAGCCTTACAGGGGTGGGAGACCCAGTACTTC CATSRALQGWETQYF TRBJ2-5 - TRBD1 TRBV15
TGTGCCAGTAGTATAGTGCACAGCAGCTCCTACAATGAGCAGTTCTTC CASSIVHSSSYNEQFF TRBJ2-1 - - TRBV19
TGTGCCAGCAGCTTCCCCGTAGCGGGGGGGGATACCGGGGAGCTGTTTTTT CASSFPVAGGDTGELFF TRBJ2-2 once TRBD2 TRBV3-1/TRBV3-2
TGTGCCAGCAGCCAGGACACCTCCTACGAGCAGTACTTC CASSQDTSYEQYF TRBJ2-7 - - TRBV14
TGCGCCAGCAGCTCCGCAGGGGGCACTGAAGCTTTCTTT CASSSAGGTEAFF TRBJ1-1 - TRBD1 TRBV5-1
TGTGCCAGCAGCGAAAGTCCCCAGGGTCGGGCTGGTCGTACGCAGTATTTT CASSESPQGRAGRTQYF TRBJ2-3 - - TRBV3-1/TRBV3-2
TGTGCCAGCAGCCTAAGCGGGGGGGCATACAATGAGCAGTTCTTC CASSLSGGAYNEQFF TRBJ2-1 - TRBD2 TRBV7-2
TGTGCCAGCAGTTACTCGCACAGTCAAGAGACCCAGTACTTC CASSYSHSQETQYF TRBJ2-5 - - TRBV6-5
TGCGCCAGCAGCCAAGAGTCGTCAGGATGGCTCTATGGCTACACCTTC CASSQESSGWLYGYTF TRBJ1-2 - - TRBV4-3
TGTGCCAGCAGCTCCACAGATACGCAGTATTTT CASSSTDTQYF TRBJ2-3 - - TRBV6-5
TGTGCCAGCAGTTTGGGGCGGAACACTGAAGCTTTCTTT CASSLGRNTEAFF TRBJ1-1 - - TRBV12-3/TRBV12-4
TGTGCCAGCAGCCCAAGGGACTACAACACCGGGGAGCTGTTTTTT CASSPRDYNTGELFF TRBJ2-2 - TRBD2 TRBV7-3
TGTGCCAGCAGTAATCCGGGAAGCTACGAGCAGTACTTC CASSNPGSYEQYF TRBJ2-7 - - TRBV6-5
TGTGCCAGCAGCCCAGGGTTGGGAAAACTGTTTTTT CASSPGLGKLFF TRBJ1-4 - - TRBV11-1
TGTGCCAGCGCCCCAGGGGTTGACTACGAGCAGTACTTC CASAPGVDYEQYF TRBJ2-7 - - TRBV5-4
TGTGCCAGTAGTATCCGGCTAGCGGGGGACACCGGGGAGCTGTTTTTT CASSIRLAGDTGELFF TRBJ2-2 - TRBD2 TRBV19
TGTGCCAGCAGTCCCCTCTCGACAGGAATCTACGAGCAGTACTTC CASSPLSTGIYEQYF TRBJ2-7 few - TRBV6-2/TRBV6-3
TGTGCCAGCAGCTTAGCTAGCGGGGGGCCCGGGGAGCTGTTTTTT CASSLASGGPGELFF TRBJ2-2 once TRBD2 TRBV7-6
TGTGCCAGCAGTTCGCGGGGTGAAAAACTGTTTTTT CASSSRGEKLFF TRBJ1-4 once - TRBV12-3/TRBV12-4
TGTGCCAGCAGCTTGGCCGGGACAGGGCTAGAGGTGGACGAGCAGTACTTC CASSLAGTGLEVDEQYF TRBJ2-7 many TRBD1 TRBV14
TGTGCCAGCAGTGCGTCAGGGGCAACAACCTACGAGCAGTACTTC CASSASGATTYEQYF TRBJ2-7 - - TRBV2